This note documents a single T cell receptor beta chain sequence. The CDR3 totals 14 residues. With 0 bases removed from V and 1 base from J, the gap between germline ends came to 6 bases. The germline V gene encodes CDR1 SGHTA and CDR2 FQGTGA. The sample originates from a study of control samples from healthy donors and cancer patients. The table came from immunoSEQ multiplex PCR; TCRdb's copy has only in-frame clones and leaves some out. This table has 120,000 to 150,000 clones, 75% to 95% appearing once. What was sequenced was blood. The TCR originated in a man between 18 and 29 years old in good health. The V call is TRBV7-3, the J call TRBJ2-5; D not resolved. This CDR3 reads CASSLTPVQETQYF. Here the CDR3 DNA reads TGTGCCAGCAGCTTAACACCCGTCCAAGAGACCCAGTACTTC.